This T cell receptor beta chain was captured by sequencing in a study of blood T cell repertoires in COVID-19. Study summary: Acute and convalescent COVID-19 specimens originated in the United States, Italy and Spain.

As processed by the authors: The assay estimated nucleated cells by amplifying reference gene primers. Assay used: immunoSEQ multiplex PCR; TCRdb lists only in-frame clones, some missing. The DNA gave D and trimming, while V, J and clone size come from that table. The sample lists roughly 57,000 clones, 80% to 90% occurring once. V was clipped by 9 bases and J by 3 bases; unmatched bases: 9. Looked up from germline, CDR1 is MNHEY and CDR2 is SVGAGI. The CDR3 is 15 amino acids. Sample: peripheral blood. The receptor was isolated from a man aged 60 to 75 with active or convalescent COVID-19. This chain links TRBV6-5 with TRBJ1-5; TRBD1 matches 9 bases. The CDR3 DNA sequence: TGTGCCAGTCAAACAGGGGGCGATAACAATCAGCCCCAGCATTTT. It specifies CASQTGGDNNQPQHF.